This TCR beta chain was documented in a study of radiation and T cells in renal cell carcinoma. Profiled with immunoSEQ multiplex PCR; TCRdb holds only in-frame clones, not every one. This table holds approximately 150,000 clones, around 90% found once. Time point here: baseline pretreatment blood. Described treatment: 15 Gy SBRT to primary tumor, nephrectomy 4 weeks later. Findings and limits, study-wide: From baseline, blood top tumor clonotypes peaked at 2 weeks post-radiation.

With regard to this clone: Its antigen remains unknown.

The CDR3 has 14 residues. Germline V gene sequence: CDR1 MNHEY, CDR2 SVGAGI. Trimming stripped 0 bases from V and 7 bases from J, with 12 bases between. This TCR came from an older woman with renal cell carcinoma. This material consisted of blood, taken from a patient whose treatment included radiotherapy and nephrectomy. The chain uses TRBV6-5 and TRBJ1-1; TRBD1 might be the D (6 bases). This CDR3 reads CASSYSGQRVEAFF. The CDR3 region has the DNA TGTGCCAGCAGTTACTCCGGACAGAGAGTTGAAGCTTTCTTT.